These T cell receptor beta chains were read from a single sample in a study of glioma-infiltrating T cells after dendritic cell vaccination. Clones were sequenced by immunoSEQ multiplex PCR, and TCRdb holds only the in-frame ones, with some missing. This table holds roughly 98,000 clones, about nine tenths found once. The source material was blood, sampled before dendritic cell vaccination. The receptors derive from a human donor with glioblastoma. The CDR3 runs from the conserved cysteine through the conserved F or W.

v_call cdr3_aa
TRBV7-2 CASSLARLNTEAFF
TRBV18 CASSTGTPYGYTF
TRBV5-1 CASSLSGLAGPDTQYF
TRBV6-5 CASSYSSQGYQPQHF
TRBV6-5 CASSYTLGQASYGYTF
TRBV5-5 CASSLVVSPNQPQHF
TRBV15 CATSTGGPKTYEQYF
TRBV6-6 CASSYSGWNTEAFF
TRBV6-5 CASSPEPGNPYEQYF
TRBV9 CASSIPSTDTQYF
TRBV30 CAWSTDSRFQPQHF
TRBV2 CASSRDSNTGELFF
TRBV7-8 CASSLRENYQETQYF
TRBV9 CASSVDGQGQYF
TRBV27 CASSLGLGLQEYEQYF
TRBV5-6 CASSLPAGASYNEQFF
TRBV5-1 CASSLGTRDYGYTF
TRBV12-5 CASGLARTAKNTIYF
TRBV9 CASSVRPREPFLF
TRBV4-1 CASSQSWTGSMSYEQYF
TRBV4-2 CASSQDKRDEKLFF
TRBV29-1 CSVDGGGTIYF
TRBV6-6 CASSYRGGAAGELFF
TRBV15 CATSRGRREGYEQYF
TRBV5-1 CASRPGISNQPQHF
TRBV7-6 CASSSRVLETQYF
TRBV11-2 CASSLQGVGNEQFF
TRBV4-3 CASSPQGLAGAYNEQFF
TRBV30 CAWSVEGTGELFF
TRBV6-5 CASSYNRGTEAFF
TRBV5-1 CASSLASWVKRPEQYF
TRBV27 CASRLRDSFYEQYF
TRBV7-9 CASSLGQGVQPQHF
TRBV9 CASSVGGQGTYEQYF
TRBV7-2 CASSLNPGGYGYTF
TRBV6-5 CASSYEGTLSYNEQFF
TRBV5-4 CASSHGDRGYNEQFF
TRBV13 CASSSTGTASTDTQYF
TRBV5-1 CASSLGDRGRNTEAFF
TRBV19 CASSMTGNYEQYF
TRBV27 CASSLRGLATNEQFF
TRBV19 CASSSMGQPPDYGYTF
TRBV15 CATSSYRGSYEQYF
TRBV5-6 CASSPGLAGVSEQFF
TRBV27 CASSLSSGANVLTF
TRBV19 CAGGWERDSYEQYF
TRBV6-1 CASSLAGDNTGELFF
TRBV5-6 CASSTFMDTQYF
TRBV19 CASSISLYSGNTIYF
TRBV14 CASSQAVLAGGPGELFF
TRBV4-3 CASSQERSTEAFF
TRBV30 CAWSVRGGGFEQYF
TRBV14 CASSRPRAQGLNYEQYF
TRBV7-9 CASSLLAGVSYEQYF
TRBV6-6 CASRTRTSGSTDTQYF
TRBV6-6 CASPPTGIGNTIYF
TRBV7-6 CASSPREVYYGYTF
TRBV7-9 CASSADRANTEAFF
TRBV4-1 CASSLTGQGRASEAFF
TRBV19 CASKDLGTSAHEQYF